This record covers a single TCR beta chain. There is no known antigen for this receptor. Within one base of it there is no much larger clone, and no base qualities were kept. This sample stems from a study of blood T cell repertoires in COVID-19 (dated by TCRdb to 2020 to 2022). With regard to the full study: The collaborator samples originated in the United States, Italy and Spain and spanned the acute and convalescent phases of COVID-19. The material from the prospective study consisted of cDNA or gDNA derived from T cells, B-cell-depleted T cells, or PBMCs. The dataset comprised deeply sampled blood TCRbeta repertoires from subjects exposed to, actively infected with, or recovered from COVID-19. The repertoires were made available in a free public database intended to serve as a resource for research on the immune response to SARS-CoV-2. The samples were drawn from two sources: the first 160 participants of the ongoing ImmuneRACE study, and 950 to 1,500 subjects contributed by 6 global collaborators. The sample metadata nearly always contained a de-identified subject ID, COVID-19 status, age in years and sex. HLA class I and class II types, where available, came from metadata supplied by the sample provider rather than from assay-based typing. The full study reports these points: Clinical and demographic metadata were provided uncurated, with the amount varying by source and participant.

The junction shows trimming of 3 bases on V and 6 bases on J, and the gene matches do not reach 5 bases of it. CDR1 is given as SGHRS and CDR2 as YFSETQ, both from the germline V gene. From the cysteine through the phenylalanine, the CDR3 covers 15 amino acids. The entry retains the CDR3 DNA only, 45 bases that are in frame from base 1. The collaborating institutions used their own protocols to collect whole blood in K2EDTA tubes. For TCRbeta analysis, collaborators shipped samples as frozen whole blood, isolated PBMCs, or DNA extracted from either of those sample types. TCRbeta CDR3 regions were amplified from genomic DNA by means of the immunoSEQ Assay, a bias-controlled multiplex PCR. The paper's data handling went like this. Nucleated cell counts per sample were estimated from amplification of reference gene primers within the assay. Sequence reads were collapsed and filtered to measure the absolute abundance of every unique TCRbeta CDR3 rearrangement. Productive Simpson clonality was computed per sample as the square root of Simpson's diversity index over productive rearrangements. TCRdb's version of the immuneACCESS table is confined to in-frame rearrangements and falls short of the full clone set. An unresolved V gene accounts for under half of the shortfall where checked; the remainder is of unknown origin. Clone size and V and J calls were adopted from that table, with D and trimming inferred from the DNA. The sample profile shows more than 65,000 clones; around 89% of them were found once. Of the sample, approximately 9.3% falls within the top ten clones.

The rearrangement combines TRBV5-1 with TRBJ1-6, with 8 bases aligning to TRBD1. The sequence derives from a man between 45 and 60 years old with acute or convalescent COVID-19. The sequencing input was peripheral blood. The sequenced DNA: TGCGCCAGCAGCTACCGGACAGGGACTAATTCACCCCTCCACTTT. This is translated as CASSYRTGTNSPLHF.